The 21 T cell receptor beta chains reported below all come from one sample, sequenced in a study of T-cell reconstitution after alpha-beta-depleted transplantation in children. Unique molecular identifiers were used in preparing the TCRbeta library. One entry per CDR3 protein results from TCRdb running MiXCR on the PCR reads. The sample lists roughly 500,000 distinct CDR3 sequences, around 16% occurring once. The sample here was PBMCs from the stem cell graft donor, taken from the stem cell graft. These receptors originate from a human donor who donated a stem cell graft to a child with acute lymphoblastic leukemia.

The chain recombines TRBV5-1 with TRBJ1-1, with D perhaps matching TRBD1 (5 bases). The CDR3 extends over 14 amino acids. Germline values: CDR1 SGHRS, CDR2 YFSETQ. V dropped 4 bases and J dropped 5 bases, with 15 bases sitting between them. The CDR3 DNA sequence: TGCGCCAGCAGCATGACCGGGGGAATGACTGAAGCTTTCTTT. Amino acid sequence: CASSMTGGMTEAFF.

The chain combines TRBV27 with TRBJ2-1; 7 nucleotides align to TRBD1. CDR3 size: 15 residues. Germline V gene data show CDR1 as MNHEY and CDR2 as SMNVEV (reference sequence). J gave up 6 bases and V 0 bases, and 5 bases lay outside the gene matches. The DNA of the CDR3 is TGTGCCAGCAGTTTATCGACAGGGTCTGTCAATGAGCAGTTCTTC. It codes for CASSLSTGSVNEQFF.

J is TRBJ2-3 and V is TRBV20-1; 11 nucleotides line up with TRBD2. The CDR3 runs to 16 residues. The trim removed 0 bases at V and 2 bases at J, leaving 4 bases unmatched. Germline V lookup: CDR1 DFQATT, CDR2 SNEGSKA (reference sequence). CDR3 nucleotides: TGCAGTGCTAGAGATCCTAGCGGGAGGTACACAGATACGCAGTATTTT. The encoded protein is CSARDPSGRYTDTQYF.

V gene TRBV4-2 combines with J gene TRBJ2-5; possibly TRBD2 for D (7 bases). V lost 4 bases, J lost 3 bases, and 15 bases lay in between. CDR1 LGHNA and CDR2 YNFKEQ come from the germline V gene. CDR3 size: 15 residues. The CDR3 sequence: CASSPWTRGKETQYF. The CDR3 nucleotides read TGTGCCAGCAGCCCGTGGACTAGGGGGAAAGAGACCCAGTACTTC.

The rearrangement joins TRBV29-1 to TRBJ2-1; 9 bases line up with TRBD2. The germline CDR1 and CDR2 sequences are SQVTM and ANQGSEA. CDR3 length: 19 amino acids. Trimming took 3 bases from V and 7 from J; bases not matched to a gene: 22. DNA of the CDR3: TGCAGCGTTGACTACTCGGGGACTAGCTCAGTAATTTTCGGGAATGAGCAGTTCTTC. It specifies CSVDYSGTSSVIFGNEQFF.

This clonotype was seen at least ten times. The rearrangement links TRBV27 to TRBJ1-6; 8 nucleotides match TRBD1. Per the germline V gene, CDR1 is MNHEY and CDR2 is SMNVEV (reference sequence). V lost 3 bases, J lost 7 bases, and 5 bases stayed unmatched. This CDR3 contains 15 residues. The CDR3 DNA is TGTGCCAGCAGTTTGGTACAGGGGGGCAATTCACCCCTCCACTTT. It encodes CASSLVQGGNSPLHF.

This clonotype was found a few times. The chain has TRBV15 and TRBJ2-3; D gene uncertain. Germline V lookup: CDR1 LNHNV, CDR2 YYDKDF (reference sequence). The CDR3 is made up of 12 amino acids. The V end lost 3 bases, the J end lost 7 bases, and 8 bases lay between the germline ends. In nucleotides, the CDR3 is TGTGCCACCAGCAGCCCCCCCCATACGCAGTATTTT. Translated, it gives CATSSPPHTQYF.

This chain links TRBV27 with TRBJ2-1; D is perhaps TRBD2 (5 bases). The length of the CDR3 is 15 residues. CDR1 and CDR2 (germline): MNHEY, SMNVEV (reference sequence). V shed 6 bases and J shed 0 bases, with 12 bases lying between them. CDR3 loop: CASSQAVSSYNEQFF. The CDR3 DNA follows: TGTGCCAGCAGCCAAGCGGTGAGCTCCTACAATGAGCAGTTCTTC.

This clonotype has just a few counts. The chain couples TRBV19 to TRBJ2-1, with 14 bases matching TRBD2. V was pared by 5 bases and J by 6 bases, with 3 bases of the junction left unmatched. The CDR3 totals 15 residues. Germline CDR1 LNHDA, CDR2 SQIVND (reference sequence). CDR3 DNA sequence: TGTGCCAGTAGTTGGACTAGCGGGAGGTTCAATGAGCAGTTCTTC. Translation: CASSWTSGRFNEQFF. Based on the CDR3 plus reference TRBV19 and TRBJ2-1, the full variable domain is DGGITQSPKYLFRKEGQNVTLSCEQNLNHDAMYWYRQDPGQGLRLIYYSQIVNDFQKGDIAEGYSVSREKKESFPLTVTSAQKNPTAFYLCASSWTSGRFNEQFFGPGTRLTVL.

The sample holds a few counts of this clonotype. The gene calls are TRBV5-1 and TRBJ2-5; 10 positions match TRBD2. Germline V lookup: CDR1 SGHRS, CDR2 YFSETQ. V was clipped by 4 bases and J by 3 bases; unmatched bases: 6. The CDR3 length is 15 residues. The CDR3, as DNA: TGCGCCAGCAGCGTGGGACTAGCGCCCGAAGAGACCCAGTACTTC. Amino acids: CASSVGLAPEETQYF.

This clonotype was counted between two and nine times. The V gene is TRBV27, the J gene TRBJ1-1; 7 nucleotides agree with TRBD1. In germline, CDR1 is MNHEY, CDR2 SMNVEV (reference sequence). This CDR3 has 17 amino acids. V lost 5 bases, J lost 3 bases, and 15 bases stayed unmatched. In DNA, the CDR3 is TGTGCCAGCAGTCCCCTACACCCCGGGACAGCCTACACTGAAGCTTTCTTT. The encoded protein is CASSPLHPGTAYTEAFF.

This chain joins TRBV6-5 and TRBJ2-1; D gene ambiguous. There are 14 residues in the CDR3. The V and J ends lost 8 bases and 0 bases respectively, with 11 bases between them. Per the germline V gene, CDR1 is MNHEY and CDR2 is SVGAGI. The CDR3 protein is CASGPFSSYNEQFF. The CDR3 region has the DNA TGTGCCAGCGGGCCCTTTAGCTCCTACAATGAGCAGTTCTTC.

The rearrangement links TRBV7-9 to TRBJ2-3, with D perhaps assigned TRBD1 or TRBD2 (6 bases each). The CDR3 length is 15 residues. Germline CDR1 reads SEHNR; CDR2 reads FQNEAQ (reference sequence). Trimming shortened V by 5 bases and J by 3 bases, and 15 bases separated the two germline ends. As DNA, the CDR3 is TGTGCCAGCAGCGTTAAGGGGGGCGGTACAGATACGCAGTATTTT. Its translation: CASSVKGGGTDTQYF.

This clonotype came up a few times. The DNA of the CDR3 is TGTGCCAGCAGCTTTGGACAGGGGCCGGGGCCCCAGCATTTT. It translates to CASSFGQGPGPQHF. This sequence joins TRBV5-6 and TRBJ1-5; 9 positions agree with TRBD1. V shed 2 bases and J 9 bases; nucleotides not matched to a gene: 6. Germline CDR1 reads SGHDT; CDR2 reads YYEEEE. The CDR3 consists of 14 residues.

This clonotype was counted a few times. The genes are TRBV18 and TRBJ2-2; D gene ambiguous. Germline V gene sequence: CDR1 KGHSH, CDR2 LQKENI. The CDR3 runs to 15 residues. V gave up 2 bases and J gave up 5 bases, with 12 bases separating them. In nucleotides, the CDR3 is TGTGCCAGCTCACCAGATCACACTTCTACCGGGGAGCTGTTTTTT. Its protein product is CASSPDHTSTGELFF.

This clonotype was counted only a few times. The J gene is TRBJ2-4, the V gene TRBV4-2; 10 bases are shared with TRBD2. Germline CDR1 LGHNA, CDR2 YNFKEQ. V shed 6 bases, J shed 2 bases, and the junction held 7 bases outside the gene matches. CDR3 length: 16 amino acids. The CDR3 bases are TGTGCCAGCAGACTCATAGCGGGAGGTTCCAAAAACATTCAGTACTTC. This sequence encodes CASRLIAGGSKNIQYF.

This CDR3 reads CASSPRDRTQETQYF. CDR3 in DNA: TGCGCCAGCAGCCCCCGGGACAGGACACAAGAGACCCAGTACTTC. The chain uses TRBV5-1 and TRBJ2-5; TRBD1 matches 8 bases. The CDR3 is 15 residues long. Germline loops: CDR1 SGHRS, CDR2 YFSETQ. V trimming: 4 bases; J trimming: 2 bases; junction bases outside the gene matches: 7.

This chain links TRBV7-9 with TRBJ2-1; 13 bases are shared with TRBD2. CDR3 length: 17 amino acids. V lost 5 bases, J lost 3 bases, and 7 bases stayed unmatched. Germline loops: CDR1 SEHNR, CDR2 FQNEAQ (reference sequence). The CDR3 protein is CASSDTSGRANYNEQFF. The CDR3 DNA sequence: TGTGCCAGCAGCGACACTAGCGGGAGGGCCAACTACAATGAGCAGTTCTTC.

This chain joins TRBV27 and TRBJ1-2; D gene ambiguous. CDR3 length: 15 residues. The germline V and J ends were trimmed by 5 bases and 2 bases, with 15 bases remaining between them. Germline-derived CDR1 and CDR2 are MNHEY and SMNVEV (reference sequence). CDR3 residues: CASSPSVGGNYGYTF. The CDR3 DNA reads TGTGCCAGCAGTCCCTCGGTCGGAGGGAACTATGGCTACACCTTC.

This clonotype has only a few counts. This chain uses TRBV2 with TRBJ2-5; no definite D call. This CDR3 has 14 amino acids. The germline V and J ends were trimmed by 3 bases and 0 bases, with 8 bases remaining between them. Germline assignment: CDR1 SNHLY and CDR2 FYNNEI. Written as DNA, the CDR3 is TGTGCCAGCAGTGACCAACGGGACCAAGAGACCCAGTACTTC. Translated: CASSDQRDQETQYF. Variable domain in full (rest from reference TRBV2 and TRBJ2-5): EPEVTQTPSHQVTQMGQEVILRCVPISNHLYFYWYRQILGQKVEFLVSFYNNEISEKSEIFDDQFSVERPDGSNFTLKIRSTKLEDSAMYFCASSDQRDQETQYFGPGTRLLVL.

The rearrangement links TRBV10-1 to TRBJ2-7; unclear D gene. CDR1 is WNHNN, CDR2 SYGVQD, per germline (reference sequence). This CDR3 comprises 14 residues. The V gene lost 3 bases and the J gene lost 2 bases, with 11 bases spanning the gap. CDR3 loop: CASSDSGMAYEQYF. The CDR3 region has the DNA TGCGCCAGCAGTGACTCAGGTATGGCCTACGAGCAGTACTTC.